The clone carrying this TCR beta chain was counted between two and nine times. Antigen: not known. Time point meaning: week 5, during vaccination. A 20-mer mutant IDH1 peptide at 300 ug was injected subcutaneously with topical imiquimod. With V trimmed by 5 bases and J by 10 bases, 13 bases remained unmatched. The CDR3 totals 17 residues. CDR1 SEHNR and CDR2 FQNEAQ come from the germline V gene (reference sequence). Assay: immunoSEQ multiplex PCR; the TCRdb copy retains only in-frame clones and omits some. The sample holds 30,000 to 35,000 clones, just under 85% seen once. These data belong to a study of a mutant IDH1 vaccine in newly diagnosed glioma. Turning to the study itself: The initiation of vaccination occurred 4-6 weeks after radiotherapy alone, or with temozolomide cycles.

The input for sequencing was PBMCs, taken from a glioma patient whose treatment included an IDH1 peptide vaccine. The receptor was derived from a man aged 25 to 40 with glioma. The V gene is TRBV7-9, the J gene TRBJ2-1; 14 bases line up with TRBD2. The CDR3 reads CASSPTSGGAIVEEQFF. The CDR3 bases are TGTGCCAGCAGCCCGACTAGCGGGGGGGCCATTGTAGAGGAGCAGTTCTTC.